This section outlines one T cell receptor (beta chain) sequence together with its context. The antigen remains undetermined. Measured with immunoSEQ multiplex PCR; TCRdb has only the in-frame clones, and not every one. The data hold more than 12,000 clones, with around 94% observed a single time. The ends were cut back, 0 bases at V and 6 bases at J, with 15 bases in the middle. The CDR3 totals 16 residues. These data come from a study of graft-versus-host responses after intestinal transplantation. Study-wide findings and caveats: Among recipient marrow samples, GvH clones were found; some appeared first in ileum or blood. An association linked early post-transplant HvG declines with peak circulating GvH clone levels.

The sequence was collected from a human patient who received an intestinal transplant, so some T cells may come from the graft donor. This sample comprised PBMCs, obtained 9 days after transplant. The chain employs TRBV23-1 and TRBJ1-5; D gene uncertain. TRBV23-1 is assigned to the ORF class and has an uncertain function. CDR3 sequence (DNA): TGCGCCAGCAGTCAATCAAGGCCCCCAAGGGCTCAGCCCCAGCATTTT. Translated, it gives CASSQSRPPRAQPQHF.